One sample yielded the 5 T cell receptor beta chains listed below, sequenced in a study of cytotoxic CD8 clonotypes in ibrutinib-treated CLL. The protocol was immunoSEQ multiplex PCR, while the TCRdb copy is restricted to in-frame clones and leaves out a portion. The sample has more than 200,000 clones; 60% to 75% are singletons. Sequencing used PBMCs, obtained after 24 months of ibrutinib treatment. The receptors shown here come from a human donor with chronic lymphocytic leukemia.

This clone was seen a few times. V gene TRBV6-5 combines with J gene TRBJ1-5; D not resolved. Trimming took 6 bases from V and 0 from J, leaving 12 bases between them. This CDR3 spans 15 amino acids. Germline CDR1 reads MNHEY; CDR2 reads SVGAGI. CDR3 protein: CASRDARDSNQPQHF. The CDR3 nucleotides are TGTGCCAGCAGAGATGCCAGAGATAGCAATCAGCCCCAGCATTTT.

The gene calls are TRBV7-9 and TRBJ2-4; perhaps TRBD1 as D (5 bases). Trimming cost V 1 base and J 0 bases, with 10 bases left between them. This CDR3 has 16 residues. Germline assignment: CDR1 SEHNR and CDR2 FQNEAQ (reference sequence). The CDR3, as DNA: TGTGCCAGCAGCTTAGGAGCAGGGTTAGCCAAAAACATTCAGTACTTC. This encodes CASSLGAGLAKNIQYF.

The chain is built from TRBV19 and TRBJ1-3, with D perhaps TRBD1 (6 bases). CDR3 size: 15 residues. From germline, CDR1 is LNHDA and CDR2 SQIVND (reference sequence). The V end lost 2 bases, the J end lost 0 bases, and 8 bases lay between the germline ends. The CDR3 spells CASSIPTGSGNTIYF. The CDR3 DNA sequence: TGTGCCAGTAGTATACCGACAGGCTCTGGAAACACCATATATTTT.

The V gene is TRBV4-2, the J gene TRBJ2-2; no definite D call. The germline V and J ends were trimmed by 2 bases and 3 bases, with 7 bases remaining between them. Germline V gives CDR1 LGHNA, CDR2 YNFKEQ. This CDR3 has 14 amino acids. The CDR3 reads CASSQLADTGELFF. The CDR3 DNA sequence: TGTGCCAGCAGCCAACTGGCGGACACCGGGGAGCTGTTTTTT.

The CDR3 nucleotides read TGTGCCAGCCTCCCGAAATCCAGCACCGGGGAGCTGTTTTTT. Amino acids: CASLPKSSTGELFF. V usage is TRBV27 and J usage is TRBJ2-2; D is ambiguous. Trimming took off 8 bases at V and 4 bases at J, with 14 bases between the two ends. The CDR3 extends over 14 amino acids. Per germline, CDR1 MNHEY and CDR2 SMNVEV (reference sequence).